The T cell receptor beta chain under discussion was sequenced for a study of brain T cells in children with intractable seizures. Clones were read by immunoSEQ multiplex PCR, and TCRdb kept only the in-frame ones, dropping some. The sample holds 340,000 or so clones, more than 85% seen once. From germline, CDR1 is SGHDT and CDR2 YYEEEE. This CDR3 has 14 residues. V dropped 2 bases and J dropped 0 bases, with 6 bases sitting between them. The time point is: blood from clinic visit 5 months post-surgery; TSC patient then seizure free. This clone was counted between two and nine times. Other DNA sequences in the same sample also yield this CDR3.

This chain uses TRBV5-6 with TRBJ1-5; D is unresolved. The input for sequencing was peripheral blood, taken less than 6 months after surgery. The origin of this receptor is a boy less than two years old with tuberous sclerosis and intractable seizures. This CDR3 is CASSFGVSNQPQHF. The DNA for the CDR3 is TGTGCCAGCAGCTTTGGTGTTAGCAATCAGCCCCAGCATTTT.